This entry concerns a single TCR beta chain. Its antigen is currently unknown. The PCR contained 60 Vbeta and 13 Jbeta primers. The assay was immunoSEQ multiplex PCR, and TCRdb's table has in-frame clones only and misses some. The sample has 85,000 to 130,000 clones, 76% seen once. The CDR3 length is 11 residues. Germline CDR1 and CDR2: MDHEN and SYDVKM. The V and J ends lost 5 bases and 1 base respectively, with 3 bases between them. This entry comes from a study of cytomegalovirus exposure and HLA in healthy donors. Notes on the study in general: In vitro checks showed that a few CMV-associated chains really do target CMV antigens.

Sequencing input: PBMCs. This TCR was sampled from a woman aged 50 to 60 in good health and CMV-seropositive. The chain employs TRBV28 and TRBJ2-7; no definite D call. The CDR3 loop reads CASSHSYEQYF. In DNA, the CDR3 is TGTGCCAGCAGTCATTCCTACGAGCAGTACTTC.